This T cell receptor (beta chain) was retrieved from a study of blood T cell repertoires in COVID-19. As for the study in general: Acute and convalescent COVID-19 specimens originated in the United States, Italy and Spain.

CDR3 length equals 15 residues. Trimming removed 0 bases at V and 4 bases at J, with 12 bases between. The germline gives CDR1 KGHSH, CDR2 LQKENI. Followed over time, Seattle patients had been enrolled while infection was active. Original handling: Nucleated cell counts were estimated from reference gene primer amplification. This table comes from immunoSEQ multiplex PCR, and its TCRdb copy is limited to in-frame clones, with some not included. V, J and clone size derive from that table, while D and trimming were established from the DNA sequence. The table lists 300,000 to 350,000 clones, approximately 88% of them singletons, with approximately 9.9% in the top ten.

The chain has TRBV18 and TRBJ1-1; maybe TRBD1 (6 bases). This clonotype was obtained from a man aged 30-40 years with COVID-19, enrolled during active disease. The sample taken for sequencing was peripheral blood. This CDR3 is CASSPPGQPSTEAFF. The CDR3 DNA reads TGTGCCAGCTCACCACCGGGACAACCAAGCACTGAAGCTTTCTTT.